One and the same sample provided the 13 T cell receptor beta chains below, sequenced in a study of cytomegalovirus exposure and HLA in healthy donors. 60 Vbeta and 13 Jbeta primers were used in PCR. Sequenced by immunoSEQ multiplex PCR; TCRdb stores in-frame clones only, minus some. This sample carries fewer than 150,000 clones, less than 75% of them seen once, and the ten largest clones take approximately 3.8%. Sequencing was carried out using PBMCs. The receptors were gathered from a woman aged 40 to 50 in good health and CMV-seronegative.

Note on this clone: Other nucleotide sequences in the sample specify the same CDR3. This sequence joins TRBV7-8 and TRBJ1-4, with 8 bases fitting TRBD1. CDR3 length equals 15 residues. V was clipped by 5 bases and J by 7 bases; unmatched bases: 9. Germline V lookup: CDR1 SGHVS, CDR2 FQNEAQ. The CDR3 region is CASSLRQGPPEKLFF. The CDR3 nucleotides read TGTGCCAGCAGCCTAAGACAGGGGCCACCTGAAAAACTGTTTTTT.

This chain connects TRBV5-1 to TRBJ1-1; 11 nucleotides match TRBD1. The germline V gene has CDR1 SGHRS and CDR2 YFSETQ. Losses at the gene ends were 4 bases for V and 4 bases for J; bases not matched to a gene: 6. This CDR3 is 15 amino acids long. The DNA of the CDR3 is TGCGCCAGCAGCAAGGAGGGACAGGGGGTCACTGAAGCTTTCTTT. Protein product: CASSKEGQGVTEAFF.

This rearrangement joins TRBV28 to TRBJ1-2; possible D gene TRBD1, 6 bases. The CDR3 extends over 16 amino acids. Germline assignment: CDR1 MDHEN and CDR2 SYDVKM. With 5 bases removed from V and 4 bases from J, the gap between germline ends came to 20 bases. CDR3 in DNA: TGTGCCAGCAGTACCTGGCCAGGGGAGGGGTCCTATGGCTACACCTTC. Translation: CASSTWPGEGSYGYTF.

The V and J genes are TRBV2 and TRBJ1-3; D gene ambiguous. The CDR3 spans 14 residues. From germline, CDR1 is SNHLY and CDR2 FYNNEI. Trimming shortened V by 10 bases and J by 0 bases, and 13 bases separated the two germline ends. The CDR3 here is CATAGIYSGNTIYF. CDR3 DNA sequence: TGTGCCACCGCCGGGATCTACTCTGGAAACACCATATATTTT.

The chain recombines TRBV15 with TRBJ2-3, with a possible D match to TRBD1 (5 bases). From germline, CDR1 is LNHNV and CDR2 YYDKDF (reference sequence). The CDR3 is 16 residues long. V was pared by 1 base and J by 2 bases, with 13 bases between. In DNA, the CDR3 is TGTGCCACCAGCAGAGTAAGGGGATCTCTCACAGATACGCAGTATTTT. Translated: CATSRVRGSLTDTQYF.

Of note for this clone: The junction departs from germline at one end; a sequencing error may be responsible. The chain employs TRBV7-9 and TRBJ1-1; D is uncertain. The CDR3 contains 11 residues. Germline lookup yields CDR1 SEHNR and CDR2 FQNEAQ (reference sequence). The CDR3 nucleotides are TGTTCCAGCAGCTCGGTCGCTGAAGCTTTCTTT. Its translation is CSSSSVAEAFF.

Concerning this clone itself: This same CDR3 is encoded by further DNA sequences in the sample. The chain couples TRBV29-1 to TRBJ1-2; a possible D gene is TRBD1 (5 bases). Germline V gene data show CDR1 as SQVTM and CDR2 as ANQGSEA. Trimming removed 2 bases from V and 4 bases from J, with 17 bases in between. This CDR3 region has 15 residues. The CDR3 region has the DNA TGCAGCGTTGAAAAGGGGCAGGACCCGAGCTATGGCTACACCTTC. Residues: CSVEKGQDPSYGYTF.

V is TRBV28 and J is TRBJ1-5; 9 nucleotides match TRBD1. The CDR3 totals 15 residues. Germline CDR1 reads MDHEN; CDR2 reads SYDVKM. V gave up 6 bases and J gave up 6 bases; unmatched junction bases: 9. The CDR3 loop reads CASRRDRVEFQPQHF. CDR3 DNA sequence: TGTGCCAGCAGACGGGACAGGGTAGAGTTTCAGCCCCAGCATTTT.

The genes are TRBV7-6 and TRBJ1-5; D unclear. Trimming took 6 bases from V and 1 from J, leaving 10 bases between them. Germline CDR1 is SGHVS and CDR2 is FNYEAQ. This CDR3 region has 14 residues. The CDR3 DNA reads as TGTGCCAGCAGTTGGGGAGGGAGCAATCAGCCCCAGCATTTT. Encoded protein: CASSWGGSNQPQHF. Complete variable domain (other parts from reference TRBV7-6 and TRBJ1-5): GAGVSQSPRYKVTKRGQDVALRCDPISGHVSLYWYRQALGQGPEFLTYFNYEAQQDKSGLPNDRFSAERPEGSISTLTIQRTEQRDSAMYRCASSWGGSNQPQHFGDGTRLSIL.

The V call is TRBV7-9, the J call TRBJ2-5; 12 bases align to TRBD1. The CDR3 is 16 amino acids. The germline V gene has CDR1 SEHNR and CDR2 FQNEAQ (reference sequence). The J segment lost 4 bases and the V segment lost 1 base, leaving 4 bases of the junction unmatched. The CDR3 region is CASSLGDRGLLETQYF. As DNA, the CDR3 is TGTGCCAGCAGCTTAGGGGACAGGGGGCTTTTAGAGACCCAGTACTTC.

As for this clone: Other DNA sequences in this sample translate to the same CDR3. This rearrangement joins TRBV27 to TRBJ2-7; 11 bases map to TRBD2. This CDR3 has 15 amino acids. V shed 5 bases and J 0 bases; nucleotides not matched to a gene: 3. CDR1 and CDR2 (germline): MNHEY, SMNVEV (reference sequence). This CDR3 reads CASSLGTSGSYEQYF. The CDR3 coding sequence is TGTGCCAGCAGTCTGGGGACTAGCGGCTCCTACGAGCAGTACTTC.

The chain joins TRBV10-3 to TRBJ2-2; 7 bases match TRBD1. Germline V lookup: CDR1 ENHRY, CDR2 SYGVKD. CDR3 length equals 14 residues. V lost 10 bases, J lost 1 base, and 6 bases stayed unmatched. DNA of the CDR3: TGTGCCACCATGGGGACAGTGAACACCGGGGAGCTGTTTTTT. Its translation: CATMGTVNTGELFF.

With regard to this clone: This sample also contains other DNA sequences that code for the same CDR3. The CDR3 DNA sequence: TGTGCCAGCAGCCAAGCCCGGGGGTCCGGGGCCAACGTCCTGACTTTC. Its translation: CASSQARGSGANVLTF. The J gene is TRBJ2-6, the V gene TRBV4-2; TRBD2 might be the D (6 bases). V was trimmed by 1 base and J by 4 bases, leaving 11 bases between them. CDR1 and CDR2 (germline): LGHNA, YNFKEQ. CDR3 length: 16 amino acids.